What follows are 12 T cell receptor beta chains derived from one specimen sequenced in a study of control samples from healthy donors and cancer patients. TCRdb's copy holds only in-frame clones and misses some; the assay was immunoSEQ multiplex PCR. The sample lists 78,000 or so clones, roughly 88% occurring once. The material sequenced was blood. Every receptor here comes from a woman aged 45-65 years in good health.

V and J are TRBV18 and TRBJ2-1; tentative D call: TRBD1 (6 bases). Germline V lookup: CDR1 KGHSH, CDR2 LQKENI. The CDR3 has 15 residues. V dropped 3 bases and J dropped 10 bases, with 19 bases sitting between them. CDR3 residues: CASSPNRARELEQFF. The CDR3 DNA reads TGTGCCAGCTCACCGAACAGGGCTAGGGAGTTGGAGCAGTTCTTC.

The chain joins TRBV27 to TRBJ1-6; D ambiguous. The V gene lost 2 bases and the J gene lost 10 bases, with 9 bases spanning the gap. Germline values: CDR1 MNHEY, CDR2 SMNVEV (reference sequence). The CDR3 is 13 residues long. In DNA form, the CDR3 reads TGTGCCAGCAGTTTAGGTCTCTACTCACCCCTCCACTTT. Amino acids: CASSLGLYSPLHF.

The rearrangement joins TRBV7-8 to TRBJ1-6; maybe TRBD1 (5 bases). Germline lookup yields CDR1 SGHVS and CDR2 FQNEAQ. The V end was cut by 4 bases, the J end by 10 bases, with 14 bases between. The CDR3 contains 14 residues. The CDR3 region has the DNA TGTGCCAGCAGCTCCGGGGGAGGGGAATCACCCCTCCACTTT. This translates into CASSSGGGESPLHF.

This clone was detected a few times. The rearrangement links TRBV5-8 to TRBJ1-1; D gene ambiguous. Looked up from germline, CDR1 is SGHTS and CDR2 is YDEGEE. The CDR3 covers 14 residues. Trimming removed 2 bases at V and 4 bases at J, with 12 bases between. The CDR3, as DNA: TGTGCCAGCAGCTTTTATGGCCTTGGCACTGAAGCTTTCTTT. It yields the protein CASSFYGLGTEAFF.

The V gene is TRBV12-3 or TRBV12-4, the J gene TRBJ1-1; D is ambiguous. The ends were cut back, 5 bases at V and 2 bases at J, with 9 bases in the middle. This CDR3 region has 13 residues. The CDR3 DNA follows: TGTGCCAGCAGTCCATTTAGTAACACTGAAGCTTTCTTT. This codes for CASSPFSNTEAFF.

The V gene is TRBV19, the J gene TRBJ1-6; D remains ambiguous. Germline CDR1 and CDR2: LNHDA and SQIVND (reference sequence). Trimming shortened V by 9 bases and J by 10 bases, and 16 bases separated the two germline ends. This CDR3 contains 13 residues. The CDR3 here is CASRPPSGSPLHF. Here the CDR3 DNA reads TGTGCCAGCCGACCTCCGTCCGGGTCACCCCTCCACTTT.

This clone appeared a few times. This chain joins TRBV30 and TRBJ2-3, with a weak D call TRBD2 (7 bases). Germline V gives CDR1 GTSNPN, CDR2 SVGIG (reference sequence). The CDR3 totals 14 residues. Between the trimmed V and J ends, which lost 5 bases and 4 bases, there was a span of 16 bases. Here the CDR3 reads CAWGGGGDADTQYF. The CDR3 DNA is TGTGCCTGGGGGGGAGGGGGTGATGCAGATACGCAGTATTTT.

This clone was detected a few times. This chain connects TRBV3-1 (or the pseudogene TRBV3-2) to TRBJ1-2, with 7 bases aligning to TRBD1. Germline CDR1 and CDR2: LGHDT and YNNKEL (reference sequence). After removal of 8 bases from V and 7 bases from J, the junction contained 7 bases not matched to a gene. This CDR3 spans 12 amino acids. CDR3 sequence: CASSTGAGGYTF. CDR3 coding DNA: TGTGCCAGCTCAACAGGGGCTGGTGGCTACACCTTC.

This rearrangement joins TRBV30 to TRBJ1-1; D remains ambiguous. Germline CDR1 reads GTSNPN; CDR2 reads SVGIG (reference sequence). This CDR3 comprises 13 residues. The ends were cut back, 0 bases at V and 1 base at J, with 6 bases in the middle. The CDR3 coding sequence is TGTGCCTGGAGTGTTAACACGAACACTGAAGCTTTCTTT. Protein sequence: CAWSVNTNTEAFF.

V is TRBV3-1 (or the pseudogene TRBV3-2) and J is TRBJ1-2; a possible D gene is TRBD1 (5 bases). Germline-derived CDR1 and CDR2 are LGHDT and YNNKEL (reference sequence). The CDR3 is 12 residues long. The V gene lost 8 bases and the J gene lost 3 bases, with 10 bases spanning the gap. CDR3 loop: CASGRVDYGYTF. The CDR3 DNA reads TGTGCCAGCGGCAGGGTGGACTATGGCTACACCTTC.

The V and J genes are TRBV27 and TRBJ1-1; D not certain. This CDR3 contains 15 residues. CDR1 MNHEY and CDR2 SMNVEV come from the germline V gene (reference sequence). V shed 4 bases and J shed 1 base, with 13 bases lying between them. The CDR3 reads CASSSSPAGNTEAFF. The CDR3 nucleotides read TGTGCCAGCAGTTCTTCCCCTGCGGGGAACACTGAAGCTTTCTTT.

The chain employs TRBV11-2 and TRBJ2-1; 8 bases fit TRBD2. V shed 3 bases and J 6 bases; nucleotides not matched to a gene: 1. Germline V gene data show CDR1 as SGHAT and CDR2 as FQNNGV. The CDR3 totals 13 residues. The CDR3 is CASSFGLANEQFF. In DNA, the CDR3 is TGTGCCAGCAGCTTTGGACTAGCCAATGAGCAGTTCTTC.